Presented here are 11 T cell receptor beta chains from one specimen sequenced in a study of cytomegalovirus exposure and HLA in healthy donors. Amplification used 60 Vbeta primers and 13 Jbeta primers. TCRdb keeps only in-frame clones here, not all; method: immunoSEQ multiplex PCR. The data show 150,000 to 200,000 clones, 80% seen once. Sequenced input: PBMCs. These receptors came from a human donor in good health.

J is TRBJ2-7 and V is TRBV5-4; TRBD1 aligns across 9 bases. The CDR3 is 15 amino acids. The V segment lost 1 base and the J segment 6 bases; nucleotides outside the gene matches: 8. Germline CDR1 reads SGHNT; CDR2 reads YYREEE (reference sequence). CDR3 bases: TGTGCCAGCAGCTTGCCTGGGACAGGGTTTGGCGAGCAGTACTTC. It yields the protein CASSLPGTGFGEQYF.

The chain couples TRBV27 to TRBJ1-1; 7 nucleotides match TRBD1. With V trimmed by 3 bases and J by 2 bases, 3 bases remained unmatched. This CDR3 is 14 amino acids long. The germline CDR1 and CDR2 sequences are MNHEY and SMNVEV (reference sequence). The CDR3 DNA follows: TGTGCCAGCAGTTTTGACAGGGAAAACACTGAAGCTTTCTTT. It specifies CASSFDRENTEAFF.

V is TRBV28 and J is TRBJ1-1; 8 bases are a match to TRBD1. CDR1 and CDR2 from the germline V gene are MDHEN and SYDVKM. V was pared by 6 bases and J by 3 bases, with 9 bases of the junction left unmatched. The CDR3 spans 15 residues. DNA of the CDR3: TGTGCCAGCAGAACTGGGGCAGGGGGCTACACTGAAGCTTTCTTT. It specifies CASRTGAGGYTEAFF. The whole variable domain, remainder taken from reference TRBV28 and TRBJ1-1, is DVKVTQSSRYLVKRTGEKVFLECVQDMDHENMFWYRQDPGLGLRLIYFSYDVKMKEKGDIPEGYSVSREKKERFSLILESASTNQTSMYLCASRTGAGGYTEAFFGQGTRLTVV.

The rearrangement uses TRBV4-3 and TRBJ2-7; TRBD1 might be the D (6 bases). Per germline, CDR1 LGHNA and CDR2 YSLEER. This CDR3 spans 14 amino acids. The ends were cut back, 2 bases at V and 4 bases at J, with 12 bases in the middle. CDR3 protein: CASSQRHRDYEQYF. DNA for the CDR3: TGCGCCAGCAGCCAACGCCACAGGGATTACGAGCAGTACTTC.

V is TRBV9 and J is TRBJ1-6; TRBD1 matches at 7 bases. The ends lost 4 bases at V and 4 bases at J; junction bases unmatched: 2. Germline V gives CDR1 SGDLS, CDR2 YYNGEE. This CDR3 is built from 14 residues. CDR3 nucleotides: TGTGCCAGCAGCAAGACAGGGTATAATTCACCCCTCCACTTT. It specifies CASSKTGYNSPLHF.

V and J are TRBV4-1 and TRBJ1-1; D is unclear. Germline loops: CDR1 MGHRA, CDR2 YSYEKL. V dropped 0 bases and J dropped 1 base, with 9 bases sitting between them. This CDR3 is 15 amino acids long. The CDR3 DNA reads as TGCGCCAGCAGCCAAGAACAGATTTCGAACACTGAAGCTTTCTTT. Amino acid sequence: CASSQEQISNTEAFF.

The chain is built from TRBV6-5 and TRBJ2-7, with 8 bases lining up with TRBD2. Germline loops: CDR1 MNHEY, CDR2 SVGAGI. The CDR3 length is 14 residues. The J segment lost 4 bases and the V segment lost 0 bases, leaving 2 bases of the junction unmatched. The CDR3 is CASSYSAGVYEQYF. The DNA of the CDR3 is TGTGCCAGCAGTTACTCAGCGGGGGTATACGAGCAGTACTTC.

The V gene is TRBV4-3, the J gene TRBJ2-1; 8 bases are shared with TRBD2. V lost 1 base to trimming and J lost 3 bases; unmatched junction nucleotides: 2. CDR1 LGHNA and CDR2 YSLEER come from the germline V gene. The CDR3 extends over 15 amino acids. The CDR3 DNA sequence: TGCGCCAGCAGCCAAGTAGCGGGGAACTACAATGAGCAGTTCTTC. Translation: CASSQVAGNYNEQFF.

The gene calls are TRBV5-6 and TRBJ2-3; D not resolved. V dropped 2 bases and J dropped 0 bases, with 13 bases sitting between them. There are 16 residues in the CDR3. CDR1 is SGHDT, CDR2 YYEEEE, per germline. The CDR3: CASSLVSDGSTDTQYF. As DNA, the CDR3 is TGTGCCAGCAGCTTAGTCTCAGACGGGAGCACAGATACGCAGTATTTT.

This sequence joins TRBV19 and TRBJ1-2; D unclear. There are 13 residues in the CDR3. The germline V gene encodes CDR1 LNHDA and CDR2 SQIVND (reference sequence). V was trimmed by 5 bases and J by 2 bases, leaving 9 bases between them. The CDR3 loop reads CASSPRENYGYTF. CDR3 DNA sequence: TGTGCCAGTAGTCCTCGAGAGAACTATGGCTACACCTTC.

This clone was seen a single time. V usage is TRBV4-2 and J usage is TRBJ2-5; 9 nucleotides agree with TRBD1. The closer fit of TRBJ2-7 to the DNA end suggests the J call may be wrong. The germline V gene encodes CDR1 LGHNA and CDR2 YNFKEQ. CDR3 length: 17 residues. CDR3 nucleotide sequence: TGTGCCAGCAGCCGAATCTCGACAGGGGGAAGGACCTACGAGCAGTACTTC. Translation: CASSRISTGGRTYEQYF.